Sequencing of this TCR beta chain was carried out in a study of control samples from healthy donors and cancer patients. This CDR3 spans 15 amino acids. In germline, CDR1 is SSHAT, CDR2 FNYEAQ (reference sequence). V lost 0 bases to trimming and J lost 4 bases; unmatched junction nucleotides: 4. Some clones are missing from TCRdb's copy, which holds only in-frame ones; the method was immunoSEQ multiplex PCR. The top ten hold more than 1.5% of the sample, which has 150,000 or so clones, 70% to 90% seen once. The chain links TRBV7-7 to TRBJ2-5; 8 bases are a match to TRBD1. The clonotype originates from a man aged 18-30 years in good health. What was sequenced was blood. In DNA, the CDR3 is TGTGCCAGCAGCTTAGCCCCAGGGGGCTTAGAGACCCAGTACTTC. The encoded protein is CASSLAPGGLETQYF.